This T cell receptor beta chain originates from a study of shared clonotypes between healthy human individuals. Notes on this clone: Its antigen remains unknown.

Study observations and caveats: What naive subsets generally showed was a larger estimated richness than memory subsets showed.

Sorted-subset replicate PCRs used 200 to 250 ng DNA, about 30,000 T cell genomes. Produced via immunoSEQ multiplex PCR; TCRdb's table is partial and in-frame only. This sample has hundreds of thousands of clones, with around four fifths found just once. Healthy HIV-negative adults without recent acute infections or vaccinations served as donors. The V end was cut by 4 bases, the J end by 2 bases, with 6 bases between. Germline loops: CDR1 MNHEY, CDR2 SMNVEV (reference sequence). The CDR3 is made up of 12 amino acids. The V gene is TRBV27, the J gene TRBJ2-7; unclear D gene. The sample comprised memory CD4+ T cells sorted from blood. The subset here: CD45RA-negative fraction. The clonotype was recovered from a woman aged 25-40 years in good health. CDR3 amino acids: CASSSTPYEQYF. The CDR3 DNA reads TGTGCCAGCAGTTCAACCCCCTACGAGCAGTACTTC.